The 25 T cell receptor beta chains listed next were all sequenced from one sample in a study of tumor-infiltrating lymphocytes in primary liver carcinoma. Researchers generated TCR beta cDNA from about 0.5 ug of total RNA, relying on a constant-region primer. Slightly modified ARM-PCR served as the procedure for the TCR beta libraries. These libraries came from three rounds of nested multiplex PCR. TRBV1-TRBV30 forward and Cbeta reverse primers drove the first two roughly 10-cycle rounds. TCRdb independently ran MiXCR on the multiplex PCR reads; one entry per CDR3 protein. The table shows 25,000 to 35,000 distinct CDR3 sequences, with 76% occurring only once. Co-extraction yielded RNA and DNA from around 18-30 mg of unsorted bulk tissue. Sequencing used liver tumor tissue from sampling region 5. Subset noted: tumor region T5, tumor centre. The receptor set was obtained from a man between 40 and 49 years old with primary liver carcinoma and hepatitis B virus infection.

In the case of this clonotype: At one of its ends the junction is not consistent with the germline gene, which may arise from a read error. J is TRBJ2-5 and V is TRBV11-2, with D hard to call. Germline V gene sequence: CDR1 SGHAT, CDR2 FQNNGV. There are 16 residues in the CDR3. The CDR3 sequence is CASSETPGGAKETQYF. CDR3 nucleotides: TGCGCCAGCAGCGAAACTCCTGGCGGTGCGAAAGAGACCCAGTACTTC.

Comment on this clonotype: A much bigger clone sits one base away, suggesting this may be a read error. CDR3 sequence: CASNLEQTIYEQYF. CDR3 sequence (DNA): TGTGCCAGCAACCTCGAACAGACTATCTACGAGCAGTACTTC. J is TRBJ2-7 and V is TRBV5-5, with a possible D match to TRBD2 (5 bases). The V end was cut by 6 bases, the J end by 3 bases, with 16 bases between. CDR3 size: 14 residues. Germline values: CDR1 SGHKS, CDR2 YYEKEE (reference sequence).

The count of this clonotype is one. The junction departs from the called germline gene at one end, perhaps through a read error. This chain uses TRBV11-2 with TRBJ2-7; no clear D. This CDR3 has 14 amino acids. CDR1 is SGHAT and CDR2 is FQNNGV in the germline V gene. The CDR3 DNA reads TGTGCCAGCAGTCCCCACCGCCTGACCTACAAGCAGTACTTC. Its protein is CASSPHRLTYKQYF.

This clonotype was counted ten times or more. The chain employs TRBV28 and TRBJ2-7; no firm D call. The ends were cut back, 4 bases at V and 3 bases at J, with 19 bases in the middle. The CDR3 has 16 residues. Germline V gene sequence: CDR1 MDHEN, CDR2 SYDVKM. The CDR3: CASSSALPPDIYEQYF. The CDR3 bases are TGTGCCAGCAGTTCCGCGTTACCCCCTGATATCTACGAGCAGTACTTC. The whole variable domain, remainder taken from reference TRBV28 and TRBJ2-7, is DVKVTQSSRYLVKRTGEKVFLECVQDMDHENMFWYRQDPGLGLRLIYFSYDVKMKEKGDIPEGYSVSREKKERFSLILESASTNQTSMYLCASSSALPPDIYEQYFGPGTRLTVT.

About this clonotype: Because the CDR3 is missing its conserved closing phenylalanine or tryptophan, this is likely a read error. The CDR3 loop is CASSFTGTSDEQYL. CDR3 sequence (DNA): TGTGCCAGTAGTTTTACCGGGACTAGCGACGAGCAGTACCTC. The rearrangement links TRBV6-5 to TRBJ2-7; 10 nucleotides line up with TRBD2. Per germline, CDR1 MNHEY and CDR2 SVGAGI. CDR3 length: 14 residues.

Turning to this clonotype: At one end, the junction sequence differs from germline, possibly due to a read error. CDR3 protein: CANSHRRTGLSGELFF. For the CDR3, the DNA is TGTGCCAACAGCCACAGAAGGACGGGACTCTCCGGGGAGCTGTTTTTT. The rearrangement links TRBV14 to TRBJ2-2, with D perhaps TRBD2 (6 bases). Per germline, CDR1 SGHDN and CDR2 FVKESK. This CDR3 has 16 amino acids.

Concerning this clonotype: The CDR3 does not close with the conserved phenylalanine or tryptophan, likely indicating a read error. The chain recombines TRBV11-2 with TRBJ2-3; 9 bases fit TRBD1. Germline values: CDR1 SGHAT, CDR2 FQNNGV. The CDR3 loop spans 15 amino acids. Unmatched junction bases numbered 13, after V lost 9 bases and J lost 6 bases. Here the CDR3 reads CARNLPGQGPDTQYL. The CDR3 bases are TGTGCCAGGAACTTACCCGGACAGGGGCCGGATACGCAGTATCTT.

With respect to this clonotype: A read error may produce the germline difference seen at one junction end. V gene TRBV6-1 combines with J gene TRBJ2-7; TRBD2 matches 13 bases. The CDR3 is 16 residues long. Per germline, CDR1 MNHNS and CDR2 SASEGT. As DNA, the CDR3 is TGTGCCAGCATCTCTACGGGGACTAGCGGGAACTACGGGCAGTACTTT. It codes for CASISTGTSGNYGQYF.

About this clonotype itself: The junction differs from germline at one of its ends, possibly a read error. The chain employs TRBV19 and TRBJ2-6; D is uncertain. The germline V gene has CDR1 LNHDA and CDR2 SQIVND (reference sequence). The CDR3 length is 10 residues. The CDR3 reads CGSGANVLTF. The CDR3 nucleotides are TGTGGCAGTGGGGCCAACGTCCTGACTTTC. Drawing the rest from reference TRBV19 and TRBJ2-6, the complete variable domain is DGGITQSPKYLFRKEGQNVTLSCEQNLNHDAMYWYRQDPGQGLRLIYYSQIVNDFQKGDIAEGYSVSREKKESFPLTVTSAQKNPTAFYLCGSGANVLTFGAGSRLTVL.

With respect to this clonotype: Without the conserved terminal phenylalanine or tryptophan, this CDR3 likely stems from a read error. Because the CDR3's place on the DNA is in doubt, the DNA is left out and the CDR3 is given as listed by TCRdb. The chain combines TRBV12-3 or TRBV12-4 with TRBJ2-2; the table's D call, TRBD1, was not checked against the DNA. The CDR3 spans 13 amino acids, including both terminal residues. This CDR3 reads CASSPQLAGELLS.

This clonotype turned up a few times. Germline is not matched at one junction end, which may reflect a read error. The rearrangement uses TRBV28 and TRBJ1-5; a possible D gene is TRBD1 (5 bases). From germline, CDR1 is MDHEN and CDR2 SYDVKM. CDR3 length: 15 residues. CDR3: CTSSTSDMENQPQHF. CDR3 DNA: TGTACCAGCAGTACCTCGGACATGGAAAATCAGCCCCAGCATTTC.

Comments on this clonotype: The junction departs from germline at one end; a sequencing error may be responsible. The rearrangement links TRBV4-1 to TRBJ1-6; TRBD1 matches at 9 bases. Germline V gene data show CDR1 as MGHRA and CDR2 as YSYEKL. CDR3 size: 16 residues. The CDR3 protein is CASSHHLQGADPPLHF. The CDR3 DNA follows: TGCGCCAGTAGCCACCACCTACAGGGGGCGGATCCACCCCTCCACTTC.

With respect to this clonotype: A read error may account for a junction end that differs from germline. The chain uses TRBV6-1 and TRBJ1-2; unclear D gene. This CDR3 region has 12 residues. Germline V gives CDR1 MNHNS, CDR2 SASEGT. CDR3 sequence (DNA): TGTGCCAGCGGTGAAGCGCTCCTAGGCTACACCTTC. Translated, it gives CASGEALLGYTF.

A word on this clonotype: The junction differs from germline at one of its ends, possibly a read error. The chain recombines TRBV6-6 with TRBJ2-6, with D perhaps being TRBD1 or TRBD2 (6 bases each). CDR1 is MNHNY and CDR2 is SVGAGI in the germline V gene (reference sequence). This CDR3 has 14 amino acids. In nucleotides, the CDR3 is TGTGCCAACAGTTACGGGTCGGGGGCCAACGTCTTGACTTTC. The encoded protein is CANSYGSGANVLTF.

In its sample, this clonotype was seen once. The chain carries TRBV12-3 or TRBV12-4 and TRBJ1-4; 8 bases align to TRBD1. The length of the CDR3 is 16 residues. Trimming cost V 7 bases and J 7 bases; bases outside gene matches: 14. The CDR3 loop is CASTLQGERVIEKLFF. As DNA, the CDR3 is TGTGCCAGCACTCTACAGGGGGAACGCGTGATTGAAAAACTGTTTTTT.

The rearrangement joins TRBV4-2 to TRBJ2-3; 10 bases are shared with TRBD2. The length of the CDR3 is 18 residues. The germline gives CDR1 LGHNA, CDR2 YNFKEQ. With V trimmed by 8 bases and J by 3 bases, 17 bases remained unmatched. The CDR3 nucleotides are TGTGCCAGCGTCCAAGTGGTGCTTCTAGCGGGAGCGACAGATACGCAGTATTTT. It codes for CASVQVVLLAGATDTQYF.

The rearrangement joins TRBV5-1 to TRBJ2-7, with 11 bases aligning to TRBD1. Matching the DNA end better, TRBJ2-1 makes the J call doubtful. The germline V gene has CDR1 SGHRS and CDR2 YFSETQ. This CDR3 has 15 amino acids. In DNA form, the CDR3 reads TGCGCCATCAGACGGGGACAGGGGGTTGCCTACGAGCAGTTCTTC. Encoded protein: CAIRRGQGVAYEQFF.

For this clonotype: One junction end disagrees with the germline gene, perhaps due to a read error. The chain joins TRBV4-1 to TRBJ2-7; D not certain. Per germline, CDR1 MGHRA and CDR2 YSYEKL. The CDR3 has 12 amino acids. CDR3 nucleotide sequence: TGTGCCAGCAGTCAAGATAACGCTCTCCTGTACTTC. Amino acid sequence: CASSQDNALLYF.

Points on this clonotype: This may be a read error: a much more frequent sequence differs by one nucleotide. This sequence joins TRBV28 and TRBJ2-7; D may be TRBD2 (6 bases). Germline CDR1 is MDHEN and CDR2 is SYDVKM. Trimming took off 3 bases at V and 3 bases at J, with 12 bases between the two ends. CDR3 size: 14 residues. This CDR3 is CASSFLACNYEQYF. In DNA, the CDR3 is TGTGCCAGCAGTTTTCTAGCGTGCAACTACGAGCAGTACTTC.

In regard to this clonotype: The germline gene is not matched at one end of the junction; a read error may be the cause. The rearrangement joins TRBV11-3 to TRBJ2-1; D remains ambiguous. Germline V gives CDR1 SGHNT, CDR2 YENEEA. CDR3 size: 16 residues. CDR3 nucleotides: TGTACCAGCAGCTCAGGCGGCCGGAACTCCTACAATGAGCGGTTCTTC. It yields the protein CTSSSGGRNSYNERFF.

In regard to this clonotype: The CDR3 end shows no conserved phenylalanine or tryptophan, and so a read error is likely. The chain employs TRBV10-3 and TRBJ1-2; 7 bases match TRBD1. This CDR3 spans 15 amino acids. Germline lookup yields CDR1 ENHRY and CDR2 SYGVKD. The CDR3 reads CAISATGSDEYGYTL. DNA of the CDR3: TGTGCCATCAGTGCGACAGGGTCGGACGAATATGGTTACACCTTA.

Worth noting for this clonotype: Without the conserved terminal phenylalanine or tryptophan, this CDR3 likely stems from a read error. V is TRBV12-3 or TRBV12-4 and J is TRBJ2-1, with D hard to call. The V gene lost 5 bases and the J gene lost 5 bases, with 13 bases spanning the gap. The CDR3 runs 14 residues. CDR3 sequence: CASSDLGSNNEQFL. The CDR3 DNA is TGTGCCAGCAGTGACCTGGGATCGAACAATGAGCAGTTCTTA.

This clonotype was detected only a few times. One junction end does not reproduce the germline sequence, and a read error may be involved. The chain couples TRBV11-2 to TRBJ2-7, with TRBD1 matching 7 bases. The CDR3 spans 16 residues. Germline V lookup: CDR1 SGHAT, CDR2 FQNNGV. The CDR3 is CAGSFYQAGGRYEQYF. The CDR3 nucleotides read TGTGCCGGCAGCTTCTATCAGGCAGGGGGTCGCTACGAGCAGTACTTC.

The gene calls are TRBV29-1 and TRBJ1-1, with D perhaps TRBD1 (5 bases). The V gene's germline CDR1 is SQVTM and CDR2 ANQGSEA. The CDR3 loop spans 14 amino acids. V dropped 3 bases and J dropped 0 bases, with 11 bases sitting between them. Here the CDR3 DNA reads TGCAGCGTTGATTTGGGGGGAATGAACACTGAAGCTTTCTTT. It encodes CSVDLGGMNTEAFF.

This chain links TRBV6-6 with TRBJ2-3; TRBD2 matches at 8 bases. The CDR3 extends over 16 amino acids. Germline V gene sequence: CDR1 MNHNY, CDR2 SVGAGI (reference sequence). J gave up 10 bases and V 5 bases, and 17 bases lay outside the gene matches. Here the CDR3 reads CASSQDGTRDLSAQYF. CDR3 bases: TGTGCCAGCAGTCAAGATGGGACTAGGGATCTCAGTGCGCAGTATTTT.